These 10 T cell receptor beta chains were sequenced from one sample in a study of cytomegalovirus exposure and HLA in healthy donors. The table came from immunoSEQ multiplex PCR; TCRdb's copy has only in-frame clones and leaves some out. The sample holds tens of thousands of clones; roughly 96% are singletons and the top ten take over 2%. Sequencing was carried out using PBMCs. The receptor source for this set is a man younger than 35 in good health and CMV-seronegative.

The chain employs TRBV2 and TRBJ2-7, with D unclear. The V and J ends lost 6 bases and 3 bases respectively, with 6 bases between them. This CDR3 has 11 residues. Germline assignment: CDR1 SNHLY and CDR2 FYNNEI. The CDR3 sequence: CASSPIYEQYF. CDR3 bases: TGTGCCAGCAGCCCTATCTACGAGCAGTACTTC.

This chain links TRBV28 with TRBJ1-2; D is unclear. V gave up 6 bases and J gave up 4 bases, with 12 bases separating them. The germline V gene has CDR1 MDHEN and CDR2 SYDVKM. The CDR3 totals 13 residues. The CDR3: CASSPSGAYGYTF. CDR3 DNA: TGTGCCAGCAGCCCATCGGGAGCCTATGGCTACACCTTC.

The gene calls are TRBV10-3 and TRBJ2-7; D is possibly TRBD1 (6 bases). The germline CDR1 and CDR2 sequences are ENHRY and SYGVKD. V was shortened by 7 bases and J by 6 bases, with 16 bases between the two germline ends. The CDR3 has 13 amino acids. The CDR3 DNA follows: TGTGCCATCACGGGGACACCCTCAGGCGAGCAGTACTTC. This gives the protein CAITGTPSGEQYF.

The rearrangement joins TRBV5-5 to TRBJ1-2; possible D gene TRBD1, 6 bases. Germline lookup yields CDR1 SGHKS and CDR2 YYEKEE (reference sequence). The CDR3 length is 15 residues. The V end lost 3 bases, the J end lost 2 bases, and 14 bases lay between the germline ends. The CDR3 here is CASSSPMTGNYGYTF. Written as DNA, the CDR3 is TGTGCCAGCAGCTCCCCGATGACAGGAAACTATGGCTACACCTTC.

V gene TRBV28 combines with J gene TRBJ2-1, with a possible D match to TRBD1 (5 bases). V shed 10 bases and J shed 5 bases, with 15 bases lying between them. The CDR3 totals 13 residues. CDR1 MDHEN and CDR2 SYDVKM come from the germline V gene. CDR3 residues: CATRAVPDNEQFF. The CDR3 DNA is TGTGCCACCAGGGCGGTACCCGACAATGAGCAGTTCTTC.

The chain uses TRBV10-2 and TRBJ2-7; tentatively, D is TRBD2 (6 bases). The CDR3 runs to 11 residues. The V gene's germline CDR1 is WSHSY and CDR2 SAAADI. V shed 10 bases and J shed 3 bases, with 10 bases lying between them. The CDR3 DNA follows: TGCGCCACCGGGACTGGCTACGAGCAGTACTTC. It is translated as CATGTGYEQYF.

DNA for the CDR3: TGTGCCTGGAGTGTGAAACAGGGGAGAGGAGATACGCAGTATTTT. Protein: CAWSVKQGRGDTQYF. The rearrangement uses TRBV30 and TRBJ2-3, with TRBD1 matching over 7 bases. Germline V gives CDR1 GTSNPN, CDR2 SVGIG (reference sequence). CDR3 length equals 15 residues. Unmatched junction bases numbered 8, after V lost 0 bases and J lost 5 bases.

The rearrangement joins TRBV6-6 to TRBJ2-7, with 7 bases lining up with TRBD1. CDR1 is MNHNY and CDR2 is SVGAGI in the germline V gene (reference sequence). The V segment lost 6 bases and the J segment 1 base; nucleotides outside the gene matches: 6. The CDR3 totals 14 residues. The CDR3 DNA is TGTGCCAGCAGGGACGACAGGGCTTCCTACGAGCAGTACTTC. Its translation: CASRDDRASYEQYF.

This clone was picked up one time. The V and J genes are TRBV9 and TRBJ1-2, with 9 bases that match TRBD1. This CDR3 has 15 amino acids. Germline lookup yields CDR1 SGDLS and CDR2 YYNGEE. Trimming at V came to 0 bases and at J to 5 bases, leaving 5 bases not matched to a gene. CDR3 region: CASSVEGTGTYGYTF. Written as DNA, the CDR3 is TGTGCCAGCAGCGTAGAGGGGACAGGGACATATGGCTACACCTTC.

V gene TRBV30 combines with J gene TRBJ2-7; TRBD1 might be the D (6 bases). Germline V gene data show CDR1 as GTSNPN and CDR2 as SVGIG (reference sequence). CDR3 length: 12 amino acids. Deletions cut 5 bases from V and 3 bases from J, with 11 bases between. Here the CDR3 DNA reads TGTGCCTGGTCCCGACAGGACTACGAGCAGTACTTC. This translates into CAWSRQDYEQYF.